This T cell receptor beta chain emerged from a study of neoadjuvant anti-PD-1 for oral cavity cancer. Whole-study context: Before surgery, most patients got three to four biweekly 3 mg/kg nivolumab doses.

As to time point: after neoadjuvant nivolumab, at surgical resection. PBMC libraries mostly used around 460 ng of input genomic DNA, with six replicates per sample. Produced via immunoSEQ multiplex PCR; TCRdb's table is partial and in-frame only. The sample has roughly 68,000 clones, about 90% seen once. With 2 bases clipped from V and 6 bases from J, the junction kept 10 bases outside the gene matches. Germline-derived CDR1 and CDR2 are MNHNS and SASEGT. This CDR3 has 15 residues. This clone was detected once. The clonotype was recovered from a person aged 40 to 85 with oral cavity squamous cell carcinoma. The sequenced sample was PBMCs, obtained after nivolumab (anti-PD-1) treatment. The chain uses TRBV6-1 and TRBJ2-7; TRBD1 agrees at 7 bases. CDR3 amino acids: CASSEMGQPVGEQYF. Here the CDR3 DNA reads TGTGCCAGCAGTGAAATGGGACAGCCAGTTGGCGAGCAGTACTTC.